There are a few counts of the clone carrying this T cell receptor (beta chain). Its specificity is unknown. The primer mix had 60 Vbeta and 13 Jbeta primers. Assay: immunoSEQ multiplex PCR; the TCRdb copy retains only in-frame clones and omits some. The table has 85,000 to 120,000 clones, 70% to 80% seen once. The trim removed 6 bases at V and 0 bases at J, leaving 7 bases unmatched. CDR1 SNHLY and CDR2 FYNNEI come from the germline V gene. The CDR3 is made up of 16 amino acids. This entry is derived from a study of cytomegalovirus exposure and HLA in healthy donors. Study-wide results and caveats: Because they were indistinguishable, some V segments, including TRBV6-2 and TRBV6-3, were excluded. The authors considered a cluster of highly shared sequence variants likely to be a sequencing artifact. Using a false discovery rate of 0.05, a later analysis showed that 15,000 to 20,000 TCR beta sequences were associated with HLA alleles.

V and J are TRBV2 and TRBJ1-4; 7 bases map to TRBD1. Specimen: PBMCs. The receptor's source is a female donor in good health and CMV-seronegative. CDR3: CASSRDRAATNEKLFF. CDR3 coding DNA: TGTGCCAGCAGCCGAGACAGGGCTGCAACTAATGAAAAACTGTTTTTT.